This T cell receptor (beta chain) was retrieved from a study of T cell responses to AZD1222 COVID-19 vaccine. The CDR3 is made up of 14 amino acids. In germline, CDR1 is SGHTA, CDR2 FQGNSA. V lost 8 bases, J lost 2 bases, and 2 bases stayed unmatched. Profiled with immunoSEQ multiplex PCR; TCRdb holds only in-frame clones, not every one. The sample consists of 100,000 to 150,000 clones, about 87% of them appearing once. The sequence came from an adult in good health. The sequences come from peripheral blood, collected on day 0 of AZD1222 vaccination. The chain links TRBV7-2 to TRBJ1-6, with 8 bases fitting TRBD1. Here the CDR3 reads CASGQGPYNSPLHF. Written as DNA, the CDR3 is TGTGCCAGCGGACAGGGCCCCTATAATTCACCCCTCCACTTT.